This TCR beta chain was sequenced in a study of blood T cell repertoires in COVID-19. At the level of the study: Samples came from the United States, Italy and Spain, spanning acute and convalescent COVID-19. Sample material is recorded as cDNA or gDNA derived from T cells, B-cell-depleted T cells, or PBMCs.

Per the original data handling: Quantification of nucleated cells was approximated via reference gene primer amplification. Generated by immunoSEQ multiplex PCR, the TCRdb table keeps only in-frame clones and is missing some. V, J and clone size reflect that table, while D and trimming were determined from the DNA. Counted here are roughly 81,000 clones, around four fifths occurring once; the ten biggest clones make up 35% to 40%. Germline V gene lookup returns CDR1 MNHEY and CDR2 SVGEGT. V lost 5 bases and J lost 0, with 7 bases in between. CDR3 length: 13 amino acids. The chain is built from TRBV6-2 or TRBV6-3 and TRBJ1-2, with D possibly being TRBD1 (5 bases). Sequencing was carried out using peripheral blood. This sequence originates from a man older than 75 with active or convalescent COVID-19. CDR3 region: CASSPTANYGYTF. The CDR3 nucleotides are TGTGCCAGCAGTCCGACAGCTAACTATGGCTACACCTTC.